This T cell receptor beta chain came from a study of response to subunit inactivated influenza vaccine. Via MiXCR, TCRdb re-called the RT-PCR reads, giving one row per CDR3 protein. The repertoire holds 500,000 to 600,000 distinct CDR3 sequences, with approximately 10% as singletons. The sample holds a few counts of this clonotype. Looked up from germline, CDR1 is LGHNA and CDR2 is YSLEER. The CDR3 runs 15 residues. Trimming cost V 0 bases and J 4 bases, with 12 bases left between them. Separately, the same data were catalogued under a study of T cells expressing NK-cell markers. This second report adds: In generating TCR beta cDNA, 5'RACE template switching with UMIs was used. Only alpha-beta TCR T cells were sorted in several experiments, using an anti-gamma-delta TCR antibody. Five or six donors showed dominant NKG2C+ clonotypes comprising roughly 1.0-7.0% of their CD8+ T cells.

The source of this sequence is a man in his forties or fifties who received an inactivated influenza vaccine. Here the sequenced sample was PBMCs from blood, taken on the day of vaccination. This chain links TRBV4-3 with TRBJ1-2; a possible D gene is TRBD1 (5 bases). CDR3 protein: CASSQDERDPYGYTF. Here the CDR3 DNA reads TGCGCCAGCAGCCAAGATGAAAGGGACCCCTATGGCTACACCTTC.